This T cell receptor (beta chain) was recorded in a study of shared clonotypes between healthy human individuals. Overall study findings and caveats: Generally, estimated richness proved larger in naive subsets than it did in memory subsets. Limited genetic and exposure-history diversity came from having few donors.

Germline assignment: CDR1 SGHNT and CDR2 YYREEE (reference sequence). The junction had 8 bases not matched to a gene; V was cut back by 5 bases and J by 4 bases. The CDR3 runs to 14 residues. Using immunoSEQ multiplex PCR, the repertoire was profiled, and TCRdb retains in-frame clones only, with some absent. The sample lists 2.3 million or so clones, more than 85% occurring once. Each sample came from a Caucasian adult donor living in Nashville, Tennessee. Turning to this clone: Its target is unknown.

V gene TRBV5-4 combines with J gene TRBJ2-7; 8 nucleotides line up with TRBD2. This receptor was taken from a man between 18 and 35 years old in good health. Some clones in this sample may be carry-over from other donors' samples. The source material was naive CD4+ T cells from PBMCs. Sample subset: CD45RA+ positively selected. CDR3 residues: CASSSGGGGYEQYF. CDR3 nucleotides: TGTGCCAGCAGTTCGGGTGGCGGGGGGTACGAGCAGTACTTC.